A single sample is the source of the 6 T cell receptor delta chains below, sequenced in a study of γδ T cells in repeated Plasmodium falciparum infection (dated by TCRdb to about 2021). For bulk TCR repertoire analysis, Vgamma9/Vdelta2+ and Vdelta2-negative gammadelta T cell populations were isolated by flow sorting from peripheral blood mononuclear cells. Library preparation was by multiplex PCR. The listed sequencing device is Illumina MiSeq. TCRdb called clones anew from the public reads via CATT; matching DNA rows were later pooled. The sample has 75,000 to 100,000 delta-chain clones on record, more than 1.4% of them singletons. 7% to 9.5% of the sample is held by the ten biggest clonotypes. The source material was gamma-delta T cells from blood. The source is a pool of human donors (malaria-infected and uninfected, not separated).

This clone is judged medium-sized. Other DNA sequences of this sample code for an identical CDR3. The chain joins TRDV2 to TRDJ1; tentatively, D is TRDD3 (5 bases). CDR3 size: 14 residues. Germline CDR1 reads GEAIGNYY; CDR2 reads EKD. Trimming removed 0 bases from V and 3 bases from J, with 10 bases in between. The CDR3: CACDTVDKSDKLIF. The CDR3 DNA reads TGTGCCTGTGACACCGTGGATAAGTCCGATAAACTCATCTTT.

This clone has only a few counts. This DNA's translation and the protein TCRdb lists, from a much larger clone, do not match at residue 17, likely due to a read error; the protein shown is translated from the DNA. CDR3 DNA: TGTGCTCTTGGGGAACCGATCCGAATTTCCTACGGGGTCTCGTACACCGGTAAACTCATCTTT. It codes for CALGEPIRISYGVSYTGKLIF. This chain joins TRDV1 and TRDJ1; 7 positions match TRDD2. The germline gives CDR1 TSWWSYY, CDR2 QGS. This CDR3 has 21 amino acids.

This clone turned up a few times. TCRdb's listed protein matches a much larger clone and diverges from this DNA's translation at residue 10, likely through a read error; the protein shown comes from the DNA. This chain joins TRDV1 and TRDJ1; D is possibly TRDD1 (5 bases). TCRdb does not report a J gene; here it was assigned by matching the DNA to germline references. The CDR3 extends over 16 amino acids. CDR1 TSWWSYY and CDR2 QGS come from the germline V gene. CDR3 bases: TGTGCTCTTGTGGAAATCAGAACGTACACCACCTATAAACTCATCTTT. The encoded protein is CALVEIRTYTTYKLIF.

Comment on this clone: This DNA's translation and the protein TCRdb lists, from a much larger clone, do not match at residue 6, likely due to a read error; the protein shown is translated from the DNA. The rearrangement uses TRDV2 and TRDJ1; possibly TRDD3 for D (5 bases). The J gene comes from matching the DNA to germline here; TCRdb lacks it. This CDR3 contains 18 residues. Germline values: CDR1 GEAIGNYY, CDR2 EKD. V lost 1 base, J lost 0 bases, and 20 bases lay in between. The CDR3: CACDTQDWNELYTDKLIF. The DNA for the CDR3 is TGTGCCTGTGACACTCAGGACTGGAATGAGCTATACACCGATAAACTCATCTTT.

This clone was counted ten times or more. The chain links TRDV1 to TRDJ1; 11 bases match TRDD3. The germline V gene has CDR1 TSWWSYY and CDR2 QGS. The junction had 8 bases not matched to a gene; V was cut back by 3 bases and J by 8 bases. The CDR3 has 15 residues. Here the CDR3 DNA reads TGTGCTCTTGGGGACTTTGGGGGATACGCGGAGAAACTCATCTTT. Translating it yields CALGDFGGYAEKLIF.

This clone was observed a handful of times. The protein TCRdb gives is from a much larger clone and does not agree with this DNA's translation at residue 18, likely a read error; the protein shown here comes from the DNA. This chain joins TRDV1 and TRDJ1, with 8 bases lining up with TRDD3. TCRdb records no J gene; here it was assigned by comparing the DNA to germline. The CDR3 runs 21 residues. Germline values: CDR1 TSWWSYY, CDR2 QGS. The CDR3 DNA reads TGTGCTCTTGGGACCCCAGGCCGTACAGGATGGGGGATTCCCCACACCGATGAACTCATCTTT. This gives the protein CALGTPGRTGWGIPHTDELIF.